What follows are 23 T cell receptor beta chains derived from one specimen sequenced in a study of CD8 T cells in ankylosing spondylitis. These receptors are not linked to any known antigen. TCRdb reanalysed the 5' RACE reads using MiXCR and keeps one entry per CDR3 protein. The data contain under 950,000 distinct CDR3 sequences, 15% to 20% of them singletons. Study-wide findings and caveats: In ankylosing spondylitis blood, a motif of roughly eight highly homologous TCR beta variants appeared characteristic.

The source material was blood, either unsorted or a sorted T cell fraction (not recorded which). The origin of the receptors is a male donor with ankylosing spondylitis.

V usage is TRBV5-6 and J usage is TRBJ1-5, with D tentatively TRBD1 (6 bases). CDR3 length: 15 amino acids. The V end was cut by 1 base, the J end by 4 bases, with 12 bases between. Germline CDR1 is SGHDT and CDR2 is YYEEEE. CDR3 coding DNA: TGTGCCAGCAGCTTGCTATCAGGGGCTAATCAGCCCCAGCATTTT. It yields the protein CASSLLSGANQPQHF.

The chain uses TRBV15 and TRBJ2-3; D remains unclear. V lost 3 bases, J lost 1 base, and 11 bases lay in between. The length of the CDR3 is 15 residues. Germline assignment: CDR1 LNHNV and CDR2 YYDKDF (reference sequence). The CDR3 protein is CATSSDIVRTDTQYF. The CDR3 DNA reads as TGTGCCACCAGCAGCGATATCGTCCGCACAGATACGCAGTATTTT. Full variable domain (rest looked up from reference TRBV15 and TRBJ2-3): DAMVIQNPRYQVTQFGKPVTLSCSQTLNHNVMYWYQQKSSQAPKLLFHYYDKDFNNEADTPDNFQSRRPNTSFCFLDIRSPGLGDTAMYLCATSSDIVRTDTQYFGPGTRLTVL.

The chain couples TRBV5-1 to TRBJ2-7; the match to TRBD2 covers 12 bases. The length of the CDR3 is 19 residues. The ends lost 1 base at V and 2 bases at J; junction bases unmatched: 13. Germline V gene sequence: CDR1 SGHRS, CDR2 YFSETQ. The chain's CDR3 is CASSLLTRPGLAGAYEQYF. CDR3 bases: TGCGCCAGCAGCTTGTTAACCAGACCGGGACTAGCGGGTGCCTACGAGCAGTACTTC.

This clonotype was seen a handful of times. One junction end does not reproduce the germline sequence, and a read error may be involved. The chain recombines TRBV20-1 with TRBJ2-7; TRBD1 or TRBD2 may be the D gene (5 bases each). The length of the CDR3 is 14 residues. The germline CDR1 and CDR2 sequences are DFQATT and SNEGSKA (reference sequence). As DNA, the CDR3 is TGCAGTGCAAGAGACCCCGGGGCCCCATACGAGCAGTACTTC. It is translated as CSARDPGAPYEQYF.

The chain combines TRBV19 with TRBJ2-7; 7 nucleotides agree with TRBD1. The junction had 6 bases not matched to a gene; V was cut back by 3 bases and J by 4 bases. The germline V gene encodes CDR1 LNHDA and CDR2 SQIVND (reference sequence). This CDR3 region has 14 residues. The CDR3 nucleotides read TGTGCCAGTAGTATCCCGGGACAGAAATACGAGCAGTACTTC. This codes for CASSIPGQKYEQYF.

The rearrangement joins TRBV7-9 to TRBJ2-7; TRBD2 matches at 10 bases. After removal of 5 bases from V and 0 bases from J, the junction contained 4 bases not matched to a gene. Per germline, CDR1 SEHNR and CDR2 FQNEAQ (reference sequence). There are 15 residues in the CDR3. CDR3 in amino acids: CASSPPSGSSYEQYF. CDR3 DNA: TGTGCCAGCAGCCCCCCTAGCGGGAGCTCCTACGAGCAGTACTTC. Full variable domain (remainder filled in from reference TRBV7-9 and TRBJ2-7): DTGVSQNPRHKITKRGQNVTFRCDPISEHNRLYWYRQTLGQGPEFLTYFQNEAQLEKSRLLSDRFSAERPKGSFSTLEIQRTEQGDSAMYLCASSPPSGSSYEQYFGPGTRLTVT.

DNA for the CDR3: TGCAGTGCTAGAGATTTGCAACGGGGTACCACTGAAGCTTTCTTT. It encodes CSARDLQRGTTEAFF. The chain couples TRBV20-1 to TRBJ1-1, with unresolved D. The germline V and J ends were trimmed by 0 bases and 4 bases, with 15 bases remaining between them. The CDR3 totals 15 residues. The germline CDR1 and CDR2 sequences are DFQATT and SNEGSKA (reference sequence).

The table lists this clonotype with a few counts. This rearrangement joins TRBV4-1 to TRBJ2-3; no firm D call. CDR3 length equals 16 residues. The germline V gene encodes CDR1 MGHRA and CDR2 YSYEKL. V lost 1 base and J 2 bases, leaving 13 bases between the germline ends. For the CDR3, the DNA is TGCGCCAGCAGCCAAGGATTAGTGATTAACACAGATACGCAGTATTTT. Residues: CASSQGLVINTDTQYF.

This clonotype was counted between two and nine times. The gene calls are TRBV5-1 and TRBJ2-5, with 8 nucleotides matching TRBD2. In germline, CDR1 is SGHRS, CDR2 YFSETQ. The length of the CDR3 is 15 residues. Trimming cost V 3 bases and J 1 base; bases outside gene matches: 5. The CDR3 is CASSYSGGSQETQYF. DNA for the CDR3: TGCGCCAGCAGCTACAGCGGGGGCTCCCAAGAGACCCAGTACTTC.

This chain uses TRBV9 with TRBJ2-3; 12 nucleotides agree with TRBD2. V trimming: 0 bases; J trimming: 4 bases; junction bases outside the gene matches: 0. Germline V gene data show CDR1 as SGDLS and CDR2 as YYNGEE. This CDR3 is 15 amino acids long. The CDR3 bases are TGTGCCAGCAGCGTAGCTAGCGGGGGGGCAGATACGCAGTATTTT. Translated, it gives CASSVASGGADTQYF.

This clonotype has a handful of counts. This chain uses TRBV7-2 with TRBJ2-2; a weak D match, TRBD2 (5 bases). This CDR3 is built from 14 residues. Trimming removed 5 bases from V and 4 bases from J, with 11 bases in between. Germline V gene data show CDR1 as SGHTA and CDR2 as FQGNSA. CDR3 DNA: TGTGCCAGCAGCCTACTAGGGATCACCGGGGAGCTGTTTTTT. Translation: CASSLLGITGELFF.

This clonotype was counted a few times. The DNA of the CDR3 is TGCGCCAGCAGCTTGCGACCGGGAGAGACCCAGTACTTC. Its protein product is CASSLRPGETQYF. The chain recombines TRBV5-1 with TRBJ2-5; D not resolved. Germline loops: CDR1 SGHRS, CDR2 YFSETQ. V gave up 1 base and J gave up 4 bases, with 8 bases separating them. This CDR3 has 13 residues.

The chain couples TRBV6-1 to TRBJ2-3, with TRBD2 matching over 10 bases. This CDR3 has 15 residues. CDR1 is MNHNS, CDR2 SASEGT, per germline. After removal of 6 bases from V and 2 bases from J, the junction contained 5 bases not matched to a gene. Here the CDR3 reads CASSISGGATDTQYF. The CDR3 DNA is TGTGCCAGCAGCATCAGCGGGGGGGCCACAGATACGCAGTATTTT.

In this sample, this clonotype turned up a few times. This rearrangement joins TRBV2 to TRBJ2-7; 8 bases map to TRBD1. The CDR3 consists of 13 residues. Germline V gene sequence: CDR1 SNHLY, CDR2 FYNNEI. The ends lost 7 bases at V and 2 bases at J; junction bases unmatched: 4. The CDR3 nucleotides are TGTGCCAGCACCTGGACAGGGACCTACGAGCAGTACTTC. Translating it yields CASTWTGTYEQYF.

The chain carries TRBV6-1 and TRBJ2-5; 8 bases map to TRBD2. CDR1 MNHNS and CDR2 SASEGT come from the germline V gene. The CDR3 has 15 amino acids. With 6 bases clipped from V and 5 bases from J, the junction kept 11 bases outside the gene matches. The CDR3 spells CASSKPGTRGETQYF. The CDR3 nucleotides read TGTGCCAGCAGCAAACCCGGGACTAGGGGTGAGACCCAGTACTTC.

This clonotype has a count of ten or more. The germline gene is not matched at one end of the junction; a read error may be the cause. CDR3 in amino acids: CASSLGGFQETQYF. The DNA for the CDR3 is TGTGCTAGCAGCTTAGGTGGTTTCCAAGAGACCCAGTACTTC. The rearrangement uses TRBV7-7 and TRBJ2-5; no definite D call. The CDR3 is 14 amino acids. The germline V gene encodes CDR1 SSHAT and CDR2 FNYEAQ (reference sequence).

In its sample, this clonotype was seen a few times. The chain combines TRBV2 with TRBJ1-5; a weak D match, TRBD1 (6 bases). The CDR3 totals 15 residues. Between the trimmed V and J ends, which lost 2 bases and 5 bases, there was a span of 13 bases. Germline V gives CDR1 SNHLY, CDR2 FYNNEI. The CDR3 DNA reads as TGTGCCAGCAGTGAAATTACAGGGTTAGATCAGCCCCAGCATTTT. It is translated as CASSEITGLDQPQHF.

This rearrangement joins TRBV19 to TRBJ1-2; D is ambiguous. Germline CDR1 LNHDA, CDR2 SQIVND (reference sequence). This CDR3 comprises 13 residues. V was trimmed by 3 bases and J by 4 bases, leaving 9 bases between them. For the CDR3, the DNA is TGTGCCAGTAGTATTTCTGACGTCTATGGCTACACCTTC. This gives the protein CASSISDVYGYTF. The whole variable domain, remainder taken from reference TRBV19 and TRBJ1-2, is DGGITQSPKYLFRKEGQNVTLSCEQNLNHDAMYWYRQDPGQGLRLIYYSQIVNDFQKGDIAEGYSVSREKKESFPLTVTSAQKNPTAFYLCASSISDVYGYTFGSGTRLTVV.

V gene TRBV2 combines with J gene TRBJ1-1, with TRBD1 identical over 7 bases. Germline values: CDR1 SNHLY, CDR2 FYNNEI. This CDR3 is 16 amino acids long. Losses at the gene ends were 2 bases for V and 3 bases for J; bases not matched to a gene: 9. The CDR3 bases are TGTGCCAGCAGTGAAATACCGACAGGGAGGTACACTGAAGCTTTCTTT. Protein product: CASSEIPTGRYTEAFF.

The chain uses TRBV4-2 and TRBJ1-5, with TRBD1 as a possible D gene (5 bases). CDR3 length: 16 residues. CDR1 is LGHNA, CDR2 YNFKEQ, per germline. V was clipped by 0 bases and J by 0 bases, with 9 bases between them. The CDR3 DNA reads as TGTGCCAGCAGCCAAGATGGGGGTAATAGCAATCAGCCCCAGCATTTT. It translates to CASSQDGGNSNQPQHF.

This clonotype was seen repeatedly, ten times or more. The rearrangement uses TRBV4-3 and TRBJ2-5, with D uncertain. This CDR3 comprises 13 residues. Germline CDR1 is LGHNA and CDR2 is YSLEER. Trimming cost V 0 bases and J 4 bases, with 6 bases left between them. DNA for the CDR3: TGCGCCAGCAGCCAAGATGGAAGAGAGACCCAGTACTTC. It encodes CASSQDGRETQYF.

In this sample, this clonotype turned up a few times. J is TRBJ2-1 and V is TRBV5-1, with 8 nucleotides matching TRBD1. The CDR3 length is 16 residues. Germline lookup yields CDR1 SGHRS and CDR2 YFSETQ. The junction had 13 bases not matched to a gene; V was cut back by 2 bases and J by 9 bases. CDR3 sequence (DNA): TGCGCCAGCAGCTTCTCCCGGACAGGGCTACTTGGTGAGCAGTTCTTC. This gives the protein CASSFSRTGLLGEQFF.

The rearrangement uses TRBV7-2 and TRBJ1-6, with unresolved D. CDR3 length equals 14 residues. Trimming took off 1 base at V and 7 bases at J, with 8 bases between the two ends. The germline gives CDR1 SGHTA, CDR2 FQGNSA. CDR3 sequence reads: CASSLGKGNSPLHF. In DNA form, the CDR3 reads TGTGCCAGCAGCTTAGGGAAAGGAAATTCACCCCTCCACTTT.